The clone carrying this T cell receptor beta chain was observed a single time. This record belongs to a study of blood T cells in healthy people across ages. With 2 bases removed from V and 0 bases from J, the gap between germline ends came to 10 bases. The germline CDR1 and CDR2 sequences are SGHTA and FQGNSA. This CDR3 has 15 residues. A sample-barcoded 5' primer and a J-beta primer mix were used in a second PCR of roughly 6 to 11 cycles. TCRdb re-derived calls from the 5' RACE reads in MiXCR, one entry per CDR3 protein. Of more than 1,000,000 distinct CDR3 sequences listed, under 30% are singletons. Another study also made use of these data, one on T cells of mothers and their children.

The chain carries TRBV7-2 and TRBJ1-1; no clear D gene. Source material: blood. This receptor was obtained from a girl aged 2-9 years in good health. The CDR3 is CASSLRTAMNTEAFF. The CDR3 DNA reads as TGTGCCAGCAGCTTACGGACGGCGATGAACACTGAAGCTTTCTTT.